One and the same sample provided the 31 T cell receptor beta chains below, sequenced in a study of blood T cell repertoires in COVID-19 (dated by TCRdb to 2019 to 2021). The library was made by the immunoSEQ multiplex PCR assay. In its TCRdb copy, this immuneACCESS table keeps in-frame sequences only and misses some clones. Where compared with another copy, unresolved V genes explain less than half of these, and the others have no known cause. The sample table lists hundreds of thousands of clones, around 87% of them with a count of one. The ten largest clones represent approximately 2.5% of the sample. The sequenced sample consisted of PBMCs or T cells enriched from blood (not recorded which). The receptors here all came from a woman between 18 and 29 years old who had recovered from COVID-19.

This clone was observed a single time. The chain recombines TRBV7-9 with TRBJ1-1; no reliable D call. The CDR3 runs 16 residues. Per the germline V gene, CDR1 is SEHNR and CDR2 is FQNEAQ (reference sequence). The V and J ends lost 1 base and 1 base respectively, with 13 bases between them. The CDR3 protein is CASSLGEQFQNTEAFF. CDR3 coding DNA: TGTGCCAGCAGCTTAGGAGAGCAATTCCAGAACACTGAAGCTTTCTTT. Drawing the rest from reference TRBV7-9 and TRBJ1-1, the complete variable domain is DTGVSQNPRHKITKRGQNVTFRCDPISEHNRLYWYRQTLGQGPEFLTYFQNEAQLEKSRLLSDRFSAERPKGSFSTLEIQRTEQGDSAMYLCASSLGEQFQNTEAFFGQGTRLTVV.

The V gene is TRBV15, the J gene TRBJ1-2; tentative D call: TRBD1 (5 bases). Germline loops: CDR1 LNHNV, CDR2 YYDKDF (reference sequence). The CDR3 is 15 residues long. V was trimmed by 0 bases and J by 7 bases, leaving 15 bases between them. The CDR3 loop is CATSRDRSRVAGYTF. CDR3 coding DNA: TGTGCCACCAGCAGAGATAGGAGCAGGGTTGCTGGCTACACCTTC.

The rearrangement links TRBV28 to TRBJ1-6, with TRBD1 matching over 8 bases. The CDR3 covers 15 residues. Germline lookup yields CDR1 MDHEN and CDR2 SYDVKM. Trimming removed 6 bases from V and 8 bases from J; junction bases left unmatched: 9. The CDR3 nucleotides are TGTGCCAGCAGGCCCTCGACAGGGGACCATTCACCCCTCCACTTT. Protein product: CASRPSTGDHSPLHF.

The chain has TRBV2 and TRBJ1-2; 10 bases fit TRBD1. CDR1 is SNHLY, CDR2 FYNNEI, per germline. Losses at the gene ends were 7 bases for V and 5 bases for J; bases not matched to a gene: 4. This CDR3 comprises 13 residues. The CDR3 sequence is CASNRDRGYGYTF. The CDR3 nucleotides are TGTGCCAGCAATAGGGACAGGGGTTATGGCTACACCTTC.

V usage is TRBV30 and J usage is TRBJ1-2, with no clear D. The CDR3 covers 14 residues. Germline V gene sequence: CDR1 GTSNPN, CDR2 SVGIG (reference sequence). V shed 2 bases and J shed 4 bases, with 14 bases lying between them. In nucleotides, the CDR3 is TGTGCCTGGAGTCCTCCTCTCTATCCCTATGGCTACACCTTC. Protein: CAWSPPLYPYGYTF.

V usage is TRBV6-5 and J usage is TRBJ1-2, with 7 bases that match TRBD1. This CDR3 spans 13 amino acids. The V and J ends lost 8 bases and 4 bases, in that order; junction bases with no gene match: 7. CDR1 is MNHEY and CDR2 is SVGAGI in the germline V gene. The DNA for the CDR3 is TGTGCCAGCGGACGGGACAGCATCTATGGCTACACCTTC. Translated: CASGRDSIYGYTF.

The chain joins TRBV6-4 to TRBJ2-7; TRBD2 might be the D (5 bases). CDR3 length equals 16 residues. Germline CDR1 MRHNA, CDR2 SNTAGT. V lost 0 bases, J lost 6 bases, and 18 bases lay in between. The CDR3: CASSDSRRTPSREQYF. DNA of the CDR3: TGTGCCAGCAGTGACTCGAGACGGACGCCTAGCCGCGAGCAGTACTTC.

The chain combines TRBV4-2 with TRBJ1-6, with TRBD1 identical over 9 bases. The V gene end was trimmed by 1 base and the J gene end by 1 base; junction bases not matched to a gene: 5. Per the germline V gene, CDR1 is LGHNA and CDR2 is YNFKEQ. The CDR3 sequence is 18 residues long. The CDR3 DNA sequence: TGTGCCAGCAGCCAAGGACAGGGGGAGGCTTCCTATAATTCACCCCTCCACTTT. This translates into CASSQGQGEASYNSPLHF.

The chain couples TRBV6-5 to TRBJ1-4, with 11 bases identical to TRBD1. With 4 bases clipped from V and 7 bases from J, the junction kept 8 bases outside the gene matches. Germline assignment: CDR1 MNHEY and CDR2 SVGAGI. The CDR3 is made up of 16 amino acids. The CDR3 protein is CASSLKTGTGGEKLFF. Here the CDR3 DNA reads TGTGCCAGCAGTTTAAAAACCGGGACAGGGGGTGAAAAACTGTTTTTT.

The genes are TRBV30 and TRBJ2-5; 8 bases fit TRBD1. The CDR3 loop spans 15 amino acids. Germline CDR1 and CDR2: GTSNPN and SVGIG (reference sequence). V lost 2 bases to trimming and J lost 1 base; unmatched junction nucleotides: 6. The CDR3 sequence: CAWSRGTGFQETQYF. Here the CDR3 DNA reads TGTGCCTGGAGTCGAGGGACAGGATTCCAAGAGACCCAGTACTTC.

This sequence joins TRBV5-1 and TRBJ2-7; 7 bases agree with TRBD2. With V trimmed by 0 bases and J by 3 bases, 3 bases remained unmatched. The V gene's germline CDR1 is SGHRS and CDR2 YFSETQ. The CDR3 spans 14 residues. As DNA, the CDR3 is TGCGCCAGCAGCTTGGGATGGACTAGCTACGAGCAGTACTTC. Amino acids: CASSLGWTSYEQYF.

V is TRBV14 and J is TRBJ2-1, with TRBD2 as a possible D gene (5 bases). From germline, CDR1 is SGHDN and CDR2 FVKESK. The CDR3 is 14 residues long. V lost 2 bases, J lost 3 bases, and 8 bases lay in between. The CDR3 DNA is TGTGCCAGCAGCCAACGAGGGCGCTACAATGAGCAGTTCTTC. It is translated as CASSQRGRYNEQFF.

This clone was found a few times. The chain carries TRBV7-8 and TRBJ1-2; 11 bases match TRBD1. J gave up 7 bases and V 4 bases, and 5 bases lay outside the gene matches. The CDR3 consists of 14 residues. CDR1 SGHVS and CDR2 FQNEAQ come from the germline V gene. The CDR3 nucleotides are TGTGCCAGCAGCTCGGACAGGGGGCTGGGTGGCTACACCTTC. Residues: CASSSDRGLGGYTF.

The chain links TRBV10-1 to TRBJ2-7; 9 nucleotides agree with TRBD1. Trimming cost V 3 bases and J 5 bases; bases outside gene matches: 5. This CDR3 contains 14 residues. Germline CDR1 is WNHNN and CDR2 is SYGVQD (reference sequence). The CDR3 DNA is TGCGCCAGCAGTGACTCCGGGACAGGGCACGAGCAGTACTTC. Protein sequence: CASSDSGTGHEQYF.

The chain couples TRBV19 to TRBJ2-2; no firm D call. The ends were cut back, 6 bases at V and 1 base at J, with 12 bases in the middle. Per germline, CDR1 LNHDA and CDR2 SQIVND (reference sequence). The CDR3 extends over 15 amino acids. The CDR3 DNA sequence: TGTGCCAGTAGGTTAGCTGAACTGAACACCGGGGAGCTGTTTTTT. Its protein is CASRLAELNTGELFF. The variable domain in full, completed from reference TRBV19 and TRBJ2-2, reads DGGITQSPKYLFRKEGQNVTLSCEQNLNHDAMYWYRQDPGQGLRLIYYSQIVNDFQKGDIAEGYSVSREKKESFPLTVTSAQKNPTAFYLCASRLAELNTGELFFGEGSRLTVL.

The chain employs TRBV2 and TRBJ2-2; TRBD1 agrees at 10 bases. The CDR3 covers 15 residues. The germline V gene has CDR1 SNHLY and CDR2 FYNNEI. After removal of 7 bases from V and 3 bases from J, the junction contained 5 bases not matched to a gene. The CDR3 coding sequence is TGTGCCAGCACCGGACAGGGGGTGTACACCGGGGAGCTGTTTTTT. Translation: CASTGQGVYTGELFF.

This chain uses TRBV19 with TRBJ1-6; 7 bases match TRBD1. J lost 6 bases, V lost 6 bases, and 8 bases had no gene match. This CDR3 region has 15 residues. Germline lookup yields CDR1 LNHDA and CDR2 SQIVND (reference sequence). The CDR3 is CASRRLGTANSPLHF. The CDR3 coding sequence is TGTGCCAGTAGGCGCCTCGGGACAGCTAATTCACCCCTCCACTTT.

Concerning this clone itself: The identical CDR3 is also encoded by other nucleotide sequences in the sample. The rearrangement joins TRBV2 to TRBJ1-5; D call uncertain. The CDR3 is 14 amino acids. Germline values: CDR1 SNHLY, CDR2 FYNNEI. The V end lost 3 bases, the J end lost 6 bases, and 12 bases lay between the germline ends. This CDR3 reads CASSEGGRGQPQHF. In nucleotides, the CDR3 is TGTGCCAGCAGTGAGGGAGGCCGCGGTCAGCCCCAGCATTTT.

The chain couples TRBV3-1 (or the pseudogene TRBV3-2) to TRBJ2-7; TRBD2 matches 8 bases. V shed 4 bases, J shed 3 bases, and the junction held 8 bases outside the gene matches. CDR1 and CDR2 from the germline V gene are LGHDT and YNNKEL (reference sequence). The CDR3 runs 15 residues. CDR3 region: CASSPTGGGNYEQYF. DNA for the CDR3: TGTGCCAGCAGCCCCACCGGGGGGGGCAACTACGAGCAGTACTTC.

This sequence joins TRBV6-5 and TRBJ2-1, with 9 bases that match TRBD1. Germline V gene lookup returns CDR1 MNHEY and CDR2 SVGAGI. With 6 bases clipped from V and 9 bases from J, the junction kept 3 bases outside the gene matches. The CDR3 has 12 amino acids. CDR3: CASSLQGAEQFF. CDR3 bases: TGTGCCAGCAGCTTACAGGGGGCTGAGCAGTTCTTC.

The CDR3 DNA reads as TGCGCCAGCAGGGGACAGGGACCATCAGATACGCAGTATTTT. Its translation is CASRGQGPSDTQYF. The chain couples TRBV5-1 to TRBJ2-3; 9 bases agree with TRBD1. Germline V gene sequence: CDR1 SGHRS, CDR2 YFSETQ. The V gene end was trimmed by 5 bases and the J gene end by 4 bases; junction bases not matched to a gene: 5. The CDR3 spans 14 residues.

The CDR3 DNA reads TGTGCCAGCTCGGGACGACAGACAGGGGGCGAAGATGGCTACACCTTC. Translated, it gives CASSGRQTGGEDGYTF. This chain joins TRBV18 and TRBJ1-2, with TRBD1 identical over 10 bases. V trimming: 6 bases; J trimming: 6 bases; junction bases outside the gene matches: 13. This CDR3 region has 16 residues. CDR1 and CDR2 (germline): KGHSH, LQKENI.

The chain couples TRBV7-6 to TRBJ2-5, with 7 bases that match TRBD2. Germline V gene lookup returns CDR1 SGHVS and CDR2 FNYEAQ. Losses at the gene ends were 6 bases for V and 1 base for J; bases not matched to a gene: 8. CDR3 size: 15 residues. The CDR3 protein is CASSSTLAAQETQYF. The CDR3 DNA sequence: TGTGCCAGCAGTTCAACGCTAGCGGCCCAAGAGACCCAGTACTTC.

J is TRBJ2-2 and V is TRBV11-2; tentatively, D is TRBD1 (6 bases). Trimming shortened V by 2 bases and J by 6 bases, and 7 bases separated the two germline ends. Germline CDR1 and CDR2: SGHAT and FQNNGV. The CDR3 sequence is 13 residues long. The CDR3 DNA follows: TGTGCCAGCAGCTTACGGACAGCCGGGGAGCTGTTTTTT. It is translated as CASSLRTAGELFF.

The table lists this clone with a count of one. The V gene is TRBV9, the J gene TRBJ1-1; no reliable D call. The germline gives CDR1 SGDLS, CDR2 YYNGEE. CDR3 length equals 12 residues. Trimming removed 1 base at V and 8 bases at J, with 9 bases between. In nucleotides, the CDR3 is TGTGCCAGCAGCGTAAGTGGGCAGGAAGCTTTCTTT. The encoded protein is CASSVSGQEAFF.

The V gene is TRBV30, the J gene TRBJ1-2; D not resolved. The CDR3 sequence is 15 residues long. V was clipped by 0 bases and J by 0 bases, with 11 bases between them. Per the germline V gene, CDR1 is GTSNPN and CDR2 is SVGIG (reference sequence). Here the CDR3 DNA reads TGTGCCTGGAGTGTAGGAACAGACGCTAACTATGGCTACACCTTC. It yields the protein CAWSVGTDANYGYTF. Full variable domain (missing parts from reference TRBV30 and TRBJ1-2): SQTIHQWPATLVQPVGSPLSLECTVEGTSNPNLYWYRQAAGRGLQLLFYSVGIGQISSEVPQNLSASRPQDRQFILSSKKLLLSDSGFYLCAWSVGTDANYGYTFGSGTRLTVV.

The chain joins TRBV9 to TRBJ2-2; D ambiguous. The V gene lost 0 bases and the J gene lost 4 bases, with 4 bases spanning the gap. Looked up from germline, CDR1 is SGDLS and CDR2 is YYNGEE. The CDR3 length is 13 residues. The CDR3 bases are TGTGCCAGCAGCGTAGTCAGCACCGGGGAGCTGTTTTTT. Amino acid sequence: CASSVVSTGELFF.

This clone turned up a few times. Written as DNA, the CDR3 is TGTGCCATCAGTGAGTCGCGGACAGGGATGGAGACCCAGTACTTC. Amino acids: CAISESRTGMETQYF. V and J are TRBV10-3 and TRBJ2-5; 8 nucleotides match TRBD1. This CDR3 comprises 15 residues. Germline CDR1 and CDR2: ENHRY and SYGVKD. The trim removed 0 bases at V and 5 bases at J, leaving 5 bases unmatched.

This clone came up once. The CDR3 sequence is CASSMDGGRNEQFF. CDR3 bases: TGTGCCAGTAGTATGGACGGGGGGCGCAATGAGCAGTTCTTC. V and J are TRBV19 and TRBJ2-1; D is possibly TRBD2 (7 bases). This CDR3 is 14 amino acids long. Germline V gene lookup returns CDR1 LNHDA and CDR2 SQIVND (reference sequence). V lost 3 bases and J lost 6, with 12 bases in between. The full variable domain, its missing parts supplied by reference TRBV19 and TRBJ2-1, is DGGITQSPKYLFRKEGQNVTLSCEQNLNHDAMYWYRQDPGQGLRLIYYSQIVNDFQKGDIAEGYSVSREKKESFPLTVTSAQKNPTAFYLCASSMDGGRNEQFFGPGTRLTVL.

This rearrangement joins TRBV19 to TRBJ1-2, with D perhaps TRBD1 (5 bases). This CDR3 has 15 amino acids. Trimming took off 5 bases at V and 4 bases at J, with 17 bases between the two ends. Per germline, CDR1 LNHDA and CDR2 SQIVND (reference sequence). In DNA form, the CDR3 reads TGTGCCAGTAGTGTTTCAAGGTCAGGGCGCTATGGCTACACCTTC. Protein: CASSVSRSGRYGYTF.

This clone was counted between two and nine times. This chain joins TRBV30 and TRBJ1-2; 8 bases are a match to TRBD1. The CDR3 runs 12 residues. V was clipped by 1 base and J by 8 bases; unmatched bases: 3. Germline CDR1 is GTSNPN and CDR2 is SVGIG (reference sequence). CDR3 region: CAWSATGAGYTF. CDR3 in DNA: TGTGCCTGGAGTGCGACAGGGGCAGGCTACACCTTC.